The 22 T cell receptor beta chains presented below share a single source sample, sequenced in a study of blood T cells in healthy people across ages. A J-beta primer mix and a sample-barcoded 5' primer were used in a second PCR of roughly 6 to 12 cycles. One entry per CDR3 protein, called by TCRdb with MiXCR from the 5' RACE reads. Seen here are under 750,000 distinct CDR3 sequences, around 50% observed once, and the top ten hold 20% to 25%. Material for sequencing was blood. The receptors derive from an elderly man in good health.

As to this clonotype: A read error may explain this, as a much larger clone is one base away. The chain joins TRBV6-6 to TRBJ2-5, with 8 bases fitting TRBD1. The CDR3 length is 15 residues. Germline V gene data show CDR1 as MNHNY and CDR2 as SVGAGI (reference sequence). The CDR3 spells CASRYRGEHQETQYF. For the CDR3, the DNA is TGTGCCAGCCGTTACAGGGGGGAGCACCAAGAGACCCAGTACTTC.

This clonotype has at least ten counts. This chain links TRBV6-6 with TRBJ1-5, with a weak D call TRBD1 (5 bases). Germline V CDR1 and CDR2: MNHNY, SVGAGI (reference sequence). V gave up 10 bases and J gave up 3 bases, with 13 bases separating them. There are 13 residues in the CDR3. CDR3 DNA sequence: TGTGCCACCAAAGACAGTAACAATCAGCCCCAGCATTTT. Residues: CATKDSNNQPQHF.

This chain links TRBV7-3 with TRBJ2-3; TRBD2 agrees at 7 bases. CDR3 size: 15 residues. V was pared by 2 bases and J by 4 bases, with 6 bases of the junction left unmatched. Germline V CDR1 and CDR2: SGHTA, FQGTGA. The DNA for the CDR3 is TGTGCCAGCAGCTTATTCGGCGGGAGTGCAGATACGCAGTATTTT. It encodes CASSLFGGSADTQYF.

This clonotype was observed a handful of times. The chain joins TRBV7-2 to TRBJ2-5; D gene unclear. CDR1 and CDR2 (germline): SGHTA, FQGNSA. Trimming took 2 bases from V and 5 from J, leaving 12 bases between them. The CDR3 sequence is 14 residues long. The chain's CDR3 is CASSLSRSLETQYF. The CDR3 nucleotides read TGTGCCAGCAGCTTAAGTCGTTCCCTGGAGACCCAGTACTTC.

CDR3 DNA sequence: TGTGCCAGCAGCCGGAGTCCGGGACTAGCGGCCCCCGGGGAGCTGTTTTTT. This gives the protein CASSRSPGLAAPGELFF. J is TRBJ2-2 and V is TRBV12-3 or TRBV12-4; TRBD2 matches at 11 bases. The CDR3 spans 17 residues. Losses at the gene ends were 6 bases for V and 6 bases for J; bases not matched to a gene: 12.

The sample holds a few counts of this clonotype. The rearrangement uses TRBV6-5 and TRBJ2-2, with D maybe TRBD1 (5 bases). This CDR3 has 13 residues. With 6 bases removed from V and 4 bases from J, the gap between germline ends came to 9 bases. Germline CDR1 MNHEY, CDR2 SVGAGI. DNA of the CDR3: TGTGCCAGCAGGGGGCTCGGCACCGGGGAGCTGTTTTTT. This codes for CASRGLGTGELFF.

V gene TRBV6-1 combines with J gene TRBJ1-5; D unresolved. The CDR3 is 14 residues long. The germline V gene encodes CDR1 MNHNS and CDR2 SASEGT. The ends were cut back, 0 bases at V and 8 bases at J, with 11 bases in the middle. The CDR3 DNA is TGTGCCAGCAGTGAAGCGCGGGGTCTGGAGCCCCAGCATTTT. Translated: CASSEARGLEPQHF.

CDR3 sequence reads: CATQSPAGGIVSYNEQFF. CDR3 DNA: TGTGCCACCCAATCTCCGGCAGGGGGAATCGTGTCCTACAATGAGCAGTTCTTC. The rearrangement uses TRBV6-2 or TRBV6-3 and TRBJ2-1; 7 nucleotides agree with TRBD1. CDR3 length equals 18 residues. With 10 bases clipped from V and 1 base from J, the junction kept 19 bases outside the gene matches. The germline CDR1 and CDR2 sequences are MNHEY and SVGEGT.

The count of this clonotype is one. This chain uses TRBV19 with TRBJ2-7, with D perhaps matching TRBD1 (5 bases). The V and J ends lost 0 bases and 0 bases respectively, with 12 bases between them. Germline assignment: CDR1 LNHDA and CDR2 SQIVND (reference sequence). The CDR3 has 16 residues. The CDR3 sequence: CASSIDGAGASYEQYF. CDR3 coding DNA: TGTGCCAGTAGTATAGATGGGGCAGGAGCCTCCTACGAGCAGTACTTC.

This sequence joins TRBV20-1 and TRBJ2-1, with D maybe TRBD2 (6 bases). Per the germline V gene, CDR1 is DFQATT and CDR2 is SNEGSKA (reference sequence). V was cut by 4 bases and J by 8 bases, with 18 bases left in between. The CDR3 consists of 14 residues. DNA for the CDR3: TGCAGTGCTACTCAGACTAGTCCCAGGGATGAGCAGTTCTTC. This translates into CSATQTSPRDEQFF.

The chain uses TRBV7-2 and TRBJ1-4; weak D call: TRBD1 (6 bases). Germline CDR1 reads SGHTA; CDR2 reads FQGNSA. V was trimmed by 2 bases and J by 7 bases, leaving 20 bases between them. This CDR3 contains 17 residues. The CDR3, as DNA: TGTGCCAGCAGCTTATTAGGTTCGGGGGGGCGAGGTGAAAAACTGTTTTTT. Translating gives CASSLLGSGGRGEKLFF.

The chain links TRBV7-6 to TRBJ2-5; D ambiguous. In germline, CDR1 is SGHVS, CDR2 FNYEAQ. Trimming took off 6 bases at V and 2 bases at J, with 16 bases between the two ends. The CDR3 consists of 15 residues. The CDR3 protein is CASSPSGSGQETQYF. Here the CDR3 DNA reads TGTGCCAGCAGTCCAAGTGGATCCGGTCAAGAGACCCAGTACTTC.

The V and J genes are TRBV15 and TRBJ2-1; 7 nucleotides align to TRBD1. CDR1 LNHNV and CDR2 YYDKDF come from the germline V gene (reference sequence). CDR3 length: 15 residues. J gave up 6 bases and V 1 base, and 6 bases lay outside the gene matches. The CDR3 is CATSRAGQLCNEQFF. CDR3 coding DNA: TGTGCCACCAGCAGAGCGGGACAGCTCTGCAATGAGCAGTTCTTC.

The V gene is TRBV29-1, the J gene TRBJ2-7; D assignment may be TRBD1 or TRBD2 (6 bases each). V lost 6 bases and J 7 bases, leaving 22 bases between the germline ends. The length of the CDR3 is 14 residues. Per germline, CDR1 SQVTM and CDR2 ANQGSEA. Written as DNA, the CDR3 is TGCAGCGTCCGAGTGGGGGGCCAGTGGGATGAGCAGTACTTC. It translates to CSVRVGGQWDEQYF.

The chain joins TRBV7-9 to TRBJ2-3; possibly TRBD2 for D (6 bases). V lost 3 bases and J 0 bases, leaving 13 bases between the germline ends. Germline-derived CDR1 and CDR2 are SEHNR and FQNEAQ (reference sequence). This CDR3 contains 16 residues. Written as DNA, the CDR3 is TGTGCCAGCAGCTTGGGCGGGACCCGCAGCACAGATACGCAGTATTTT. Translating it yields CASSLGGTRSTDTQYF.

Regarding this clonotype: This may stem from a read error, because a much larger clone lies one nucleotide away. The CDR3 DNA sequence: TGTGCCAGCAGTTACTCGGCTGGGGCTTGTAATTCACCCCTCCACTTT. As protein: CASSYSAGACNSPLHF. This sequence joins TRBV6-5 and TRBJ1-6; TRBD1 might be the D (5 bases). Germline V gene sequence: CDR1 MNHEY, CDR2 SVGAGI. V lost 0 bases to trimming and J lost 6 bases, with 12 bases between them. CDR3 length equals 16 residues.

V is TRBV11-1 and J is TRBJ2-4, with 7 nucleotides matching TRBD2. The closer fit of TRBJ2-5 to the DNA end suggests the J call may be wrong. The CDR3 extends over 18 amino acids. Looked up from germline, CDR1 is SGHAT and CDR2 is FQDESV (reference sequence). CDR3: CASSLPIPSAGERETQYF. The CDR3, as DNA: TGTGCCAGCAGCCTACCAATCCCCTCGGCGGGAGAACGGGAGACCCAGTACTTC.

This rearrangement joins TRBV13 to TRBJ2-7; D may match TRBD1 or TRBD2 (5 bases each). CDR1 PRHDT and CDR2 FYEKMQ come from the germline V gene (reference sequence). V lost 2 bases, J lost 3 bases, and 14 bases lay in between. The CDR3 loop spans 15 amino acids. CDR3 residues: CASSLSSGTFYEQYF. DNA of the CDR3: TGTGCCAGCAGCTTATCGTCAGGGACCTTCTACGAGCAGTACTTC.

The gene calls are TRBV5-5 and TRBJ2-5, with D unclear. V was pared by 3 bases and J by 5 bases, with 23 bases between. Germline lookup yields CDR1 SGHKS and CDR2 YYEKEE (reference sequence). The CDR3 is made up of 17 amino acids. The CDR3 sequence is CASSWQPSSRSGETQYF. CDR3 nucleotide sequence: TGTGCCAGCAGCTGGCAGCCGAGCTCAAGGTCAGGCGAGACCCAGTACTTC.

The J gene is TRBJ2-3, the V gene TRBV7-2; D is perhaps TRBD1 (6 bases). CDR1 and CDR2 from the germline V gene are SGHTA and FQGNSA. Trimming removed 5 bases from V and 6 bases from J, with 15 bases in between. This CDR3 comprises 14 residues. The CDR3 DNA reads TGTGCCAGCAGCGTAGTAGGGGGAATGGATACGCAGTATTTT. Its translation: CASSVVGGMDTQYF.

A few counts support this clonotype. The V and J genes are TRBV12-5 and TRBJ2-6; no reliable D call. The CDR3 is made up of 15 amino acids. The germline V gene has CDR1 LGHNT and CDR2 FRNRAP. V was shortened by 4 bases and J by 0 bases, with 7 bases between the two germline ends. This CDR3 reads CASGSGSSGANVLTF. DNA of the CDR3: TGTGCTAGTGGTTCCGGATCCTCTGGGGCCAACGTCCTGACTTTC. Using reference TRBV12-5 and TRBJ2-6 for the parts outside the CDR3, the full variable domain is DARVTQTPRHKVTEMGQEVTMRCQPILGHNTVFWYRQTMMQGLELLAYFRNRAPLDDSGMPKDRFSAEMPDATLATLKIQPSEPRDSAVYFCASGSGSSGANVLTFGAGSRLTVL.

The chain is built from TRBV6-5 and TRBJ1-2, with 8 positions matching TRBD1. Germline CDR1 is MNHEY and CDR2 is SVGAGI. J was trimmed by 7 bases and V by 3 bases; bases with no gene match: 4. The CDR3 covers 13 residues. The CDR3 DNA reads TGTGCCAGCAGTTATCAGGGGGCGCGTGGCTACACCTTC. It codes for CASSYQGARGYTF.